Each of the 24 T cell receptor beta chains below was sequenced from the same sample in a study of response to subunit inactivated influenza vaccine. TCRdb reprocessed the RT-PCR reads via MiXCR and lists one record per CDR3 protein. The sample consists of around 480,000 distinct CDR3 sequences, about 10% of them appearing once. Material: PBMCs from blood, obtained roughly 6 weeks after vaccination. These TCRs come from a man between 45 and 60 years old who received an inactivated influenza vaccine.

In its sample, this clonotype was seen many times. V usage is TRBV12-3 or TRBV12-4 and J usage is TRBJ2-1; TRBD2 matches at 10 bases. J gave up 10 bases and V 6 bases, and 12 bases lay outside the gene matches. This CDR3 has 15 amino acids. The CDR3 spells CASSLSGSGGQEQFF. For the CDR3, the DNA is TGTGCCAGCAGCCTCTCCGGTAGCGGGGGGCAGGAGCAGTTCTTC.

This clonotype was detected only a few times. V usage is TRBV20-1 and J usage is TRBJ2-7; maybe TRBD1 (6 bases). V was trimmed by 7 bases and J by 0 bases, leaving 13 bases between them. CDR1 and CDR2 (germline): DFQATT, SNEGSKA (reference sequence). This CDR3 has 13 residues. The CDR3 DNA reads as TGCAGTGAGCGCGCCAGGGGCTCCTACGAGCAGTACTTC. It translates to CSERARGSYEQYF.

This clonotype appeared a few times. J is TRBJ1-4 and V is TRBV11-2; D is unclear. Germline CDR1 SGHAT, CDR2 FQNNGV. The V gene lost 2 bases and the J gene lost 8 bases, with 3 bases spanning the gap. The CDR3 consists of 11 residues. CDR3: CASSLKEKLFF. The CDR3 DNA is TGTGCCAGCAGCTTAAAGGAAAAACTGTTTTTT.

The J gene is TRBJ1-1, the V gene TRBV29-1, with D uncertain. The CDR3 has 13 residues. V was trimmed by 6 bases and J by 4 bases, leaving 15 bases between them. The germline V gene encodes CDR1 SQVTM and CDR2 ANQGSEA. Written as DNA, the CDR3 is TGCAGCGTAGAAAAAGCGGGCGGCACTGAAGCTTTCTTT. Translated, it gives CSVEKAGGTEAFF. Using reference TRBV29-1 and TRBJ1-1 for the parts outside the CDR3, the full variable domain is SAVISQKPSRDICQRGTSLTIQCQVDSQVTMMFWYRQQPGQSLTLIATANQGSEATYESGFVIDKFPISRPNLTFSTLTVSNMSPEDSSIYLCSVEKAGGTEAFFGQGTRLTVV.

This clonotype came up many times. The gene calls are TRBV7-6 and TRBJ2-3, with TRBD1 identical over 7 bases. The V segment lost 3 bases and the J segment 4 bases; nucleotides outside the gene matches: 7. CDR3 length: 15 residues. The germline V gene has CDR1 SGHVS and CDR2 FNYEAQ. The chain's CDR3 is CASSFQGDGSDTQYF. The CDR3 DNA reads TGTGCCAGCAGCTTTCAGGGGGACGGGTCAGATACGCAGTATTTT.

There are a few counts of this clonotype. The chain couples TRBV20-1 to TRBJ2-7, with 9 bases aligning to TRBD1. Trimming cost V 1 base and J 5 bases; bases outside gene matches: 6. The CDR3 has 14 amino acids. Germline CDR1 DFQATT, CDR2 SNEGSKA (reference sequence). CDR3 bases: TGCAGTGCTAGAGGGTCACAGGGGGCGGACGAGCAGTACTTC. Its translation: CSARGSQGADEQYF.

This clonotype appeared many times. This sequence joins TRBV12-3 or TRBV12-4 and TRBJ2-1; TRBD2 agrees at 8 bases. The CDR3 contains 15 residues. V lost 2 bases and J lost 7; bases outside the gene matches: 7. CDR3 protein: CASSLSLAGRNEQFF. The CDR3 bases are TGTGCCAGCAGTTTAAGTCTAGCGGGTAGAAATGAGCAGTTCTTC.

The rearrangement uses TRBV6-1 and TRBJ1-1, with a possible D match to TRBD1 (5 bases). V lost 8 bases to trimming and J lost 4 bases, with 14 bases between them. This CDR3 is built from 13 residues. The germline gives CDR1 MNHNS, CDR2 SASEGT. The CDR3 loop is CASFIPGGTEAFF. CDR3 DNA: TGTGCCAGCTTTATCCCTGGGGGCACTGAAGCTTTCTTT.

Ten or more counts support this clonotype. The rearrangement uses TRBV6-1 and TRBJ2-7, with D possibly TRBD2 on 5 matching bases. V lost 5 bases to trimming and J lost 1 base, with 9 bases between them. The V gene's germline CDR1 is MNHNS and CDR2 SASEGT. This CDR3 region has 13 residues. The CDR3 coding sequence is TGTGCCAGCAGTCCAGGACTTTCCTACGAGCAGTACTTC. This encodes CASSPGLSYEQYF.

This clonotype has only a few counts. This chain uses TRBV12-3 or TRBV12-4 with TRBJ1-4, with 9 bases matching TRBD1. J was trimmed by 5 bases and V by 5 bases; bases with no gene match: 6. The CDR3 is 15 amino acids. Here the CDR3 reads CASSTTGGANEKLFF. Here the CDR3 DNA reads TGTGCCAGCAGTACTACAGGGGGCGCCAATGAAAAACTGTTTTTT.

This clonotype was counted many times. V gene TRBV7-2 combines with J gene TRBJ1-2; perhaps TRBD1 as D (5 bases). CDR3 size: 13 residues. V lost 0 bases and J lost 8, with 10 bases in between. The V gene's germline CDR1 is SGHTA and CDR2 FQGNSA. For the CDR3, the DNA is TGTGCCAGCAGCTTAGCTATGGGGCTAGGCTACACCTTC. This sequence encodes CASSLAMGLGYTF.

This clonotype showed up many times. CDR3 loop: CSVEVNPQGSLSNYGYTF. The CDR3 coding sequence is TGCAGCGTTGAAGTCAACCCACAGGGTTCCCTCTCTAACTATGGCTACACCTTC. The chain is built from TRBV29-1 and TRBJ1-2, with TRBD1 as a possible D gene (6 bases). Trimming took 1 base from V and 0 from J, leaving 21 bases between them. CDR1 and CDR2 from the germline V gene are SQVTM and ANQGSEA. The CDR3 sequence is 18 residues long.

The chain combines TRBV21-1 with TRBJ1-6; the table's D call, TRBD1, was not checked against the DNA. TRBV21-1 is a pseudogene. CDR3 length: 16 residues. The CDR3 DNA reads TGTGCCAGCAGCAGAGACCAGGGGCCTGAGACTTCACCCCTCCACTTT. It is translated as CASSRDQGPETSPLHF.

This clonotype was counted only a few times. The CDR3 DNA reads as TGCGCCAGCAGCTCTCGTGCGGGAGCCACCTACAATGAGCAGTTCTTC. This gives the protein CASSSRAGATYNEQFF. The chain joins TRBV5-1 to TRBJ2-1; 7 positions agree with TRBD2. This CDR3 contains 16 residues. Per germline, CDR1 SGHRS and CDR2 YFSETQ. V shed 3 bases and J 2 bases; nucleotides not matched to a gene: 8. Combining the CDR3 with reference TRBV5-1 and TRBJ2-1 gives the whole variable domain KAGVTQTPRYLIKTRGQQVTLSCSPISGHRSVSWYQQTPGQGLQFLFEYFSETQRNKGNFPGRFSGRQFSNSRSEMNVSTLELGDSALYLCASSSRAGATYNEQFFGPGTRLTVL.

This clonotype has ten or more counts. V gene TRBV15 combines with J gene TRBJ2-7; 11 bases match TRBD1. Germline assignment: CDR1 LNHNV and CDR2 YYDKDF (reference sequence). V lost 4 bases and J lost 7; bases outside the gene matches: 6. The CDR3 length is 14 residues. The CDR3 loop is CATSTGQGAREQYF. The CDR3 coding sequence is TGTGCCACCAGCACAGGACAGGGGGCACGGGAGCAGTACTTC. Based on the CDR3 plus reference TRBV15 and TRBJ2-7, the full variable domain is DAMVIQNPRYQVTQFGKPVTLSCSQTLNHNVMYWYQQKSSQAPKLLFHYYDKDFNNEADTPDNFQSRRPNTSFCFLDIRSPGLGDTAMYLCATSTGQGAREQYFGPGTRLTVT.

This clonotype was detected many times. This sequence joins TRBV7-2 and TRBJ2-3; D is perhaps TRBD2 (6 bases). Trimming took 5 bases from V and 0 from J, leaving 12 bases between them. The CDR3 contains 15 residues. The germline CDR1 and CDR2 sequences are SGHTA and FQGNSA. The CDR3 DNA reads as TGTGCCAGCAGCCCAGTCGGGGGAAGCACAGATACGCAGTATTTT. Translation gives CASSPVGGSTDTQYF.

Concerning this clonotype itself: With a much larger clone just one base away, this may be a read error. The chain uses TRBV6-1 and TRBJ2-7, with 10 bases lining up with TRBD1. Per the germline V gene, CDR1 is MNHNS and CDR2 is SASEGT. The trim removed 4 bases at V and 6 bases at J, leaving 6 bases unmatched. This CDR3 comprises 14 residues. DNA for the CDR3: TGTGCCAGCAGTGCCTCCGGGACAGGGGTCGAGCAGTACTTC. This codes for CASSASGTGVEQYF.

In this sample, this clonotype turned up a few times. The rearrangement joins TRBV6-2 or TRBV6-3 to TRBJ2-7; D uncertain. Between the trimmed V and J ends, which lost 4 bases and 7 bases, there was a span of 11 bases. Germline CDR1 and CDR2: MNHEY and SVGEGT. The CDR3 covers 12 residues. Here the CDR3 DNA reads TGTGCCAGCAGTTCCGTAACTTCGGAGCAGTACTTC. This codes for CASSSVTSEQYF.

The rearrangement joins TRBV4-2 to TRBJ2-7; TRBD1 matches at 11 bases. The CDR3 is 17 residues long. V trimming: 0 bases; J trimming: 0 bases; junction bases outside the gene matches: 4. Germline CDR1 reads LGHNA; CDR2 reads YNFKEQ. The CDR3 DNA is TGTGCCAGCAGCCAAGATGTGGGGACAGGGGGCTCCTACGAGCAGTACTTC. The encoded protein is CASSQDVGTGGSYEQYF.

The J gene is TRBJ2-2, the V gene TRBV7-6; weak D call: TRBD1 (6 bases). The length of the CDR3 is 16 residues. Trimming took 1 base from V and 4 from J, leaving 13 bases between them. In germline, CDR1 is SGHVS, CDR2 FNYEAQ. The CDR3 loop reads CASSLEQGPFTGELFF. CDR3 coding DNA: TGTGCCAGCAGCTTAGAACAGGGCCCGTTCACCGGGGAGCTGTTTTTT.

Written as DNA, the CDR3 is TGCAGTGCTAGAGTTTTGGGCGGGGGGGATACGCAGTATTTT. It is translated as CSARVLGGGDTQYF. The genes are TRBV20-1 and TRBJ2-3; 8 bases are shared with TRBD2. The germline V gene has CDR1 DFQATT and CDR2 SNEGSKA (reference sequence). The CDR3 extends over 14 amino acids. J gave up 6 bases and V 1 base, and 6 bases lay outside the gene matches.

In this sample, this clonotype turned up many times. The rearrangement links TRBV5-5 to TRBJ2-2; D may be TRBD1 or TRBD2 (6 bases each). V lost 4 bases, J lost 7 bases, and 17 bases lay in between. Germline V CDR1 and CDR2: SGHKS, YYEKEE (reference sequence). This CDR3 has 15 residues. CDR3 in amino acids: CASSTTGMEGGELFF. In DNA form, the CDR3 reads TGTGCCAGCAGCACTACAGGGATGGAGGGCGGGGAGCTGTTTTTT.

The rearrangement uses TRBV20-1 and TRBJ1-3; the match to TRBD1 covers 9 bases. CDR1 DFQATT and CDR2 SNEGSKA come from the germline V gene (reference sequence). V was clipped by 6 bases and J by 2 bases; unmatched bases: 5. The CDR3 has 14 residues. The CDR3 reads CSAARDRAGNTIYF. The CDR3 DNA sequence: TGCAGTGCAGCTCGGGACAGGGCTGGAAACACCATATATTTT.

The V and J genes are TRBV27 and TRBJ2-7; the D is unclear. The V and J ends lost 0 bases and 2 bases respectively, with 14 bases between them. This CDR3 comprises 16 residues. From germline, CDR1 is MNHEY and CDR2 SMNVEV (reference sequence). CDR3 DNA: TGTGCCAGCAGTTTATCAGGCCCGACTGGCCCCTACGAGCAGTACTTC. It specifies CASSLSGPTGPYEQYF.